This TCR beta chain was observed in a study of blood T cell repertoires in COVID-19. The CDR3 sequence is 16 residues long. Germline V gene lookup returns CDR1 MGHDK and CDR2 SYGVNS. With V trimmed by 4 bases and J by 9 bases, 13 bases remained unmatched. Produced via immunoSEQ multiplex PCR; TCRdb's table is partial and in-frame only. The sample consists of a few hundred thousand clones, around 90% of them appearing once. The V call is TRBV25-1, the J call TRBJ2-1; 9 bases match TRBD1. Sequencing used PBMCs or T cells enriched from blood (not recorded which). The TCR originated in a man younger than 45 who had been exposed to COVID-19. Here the CDR3 reads CASSASRDRVLGEQFF. CDR3 DNA sequence: TGTGCCAGCAGTGCTTCTCGGGACAGGGTGTTGGGTGAGCAGTTCTTC.